The 15 T cell receptor beta chains below come from one sample, sequenced in a study of blood T cells in healthy people across ages. A second PCR of 7 to 11 cycles used a sample-barcoded 5' primer and a J-beta primer mix. TCRdb recomputed calls from the 5' RACE reads with MiXCR, one row per CDR3 protein. The repertoire includes 660,000 or so distinct CDR3 sequences, about 54% of them detected once, and over 30% sits in the top ten. The source material was blood. The receptors here all came from a man aged 60 to 69 in good health.

The chain carries TRBV7-2 and TRBJ2-5; 9 nucleotides line up with TRBD2. Germline CDR1 SGHTA, CDR2 FQGNSA. V gave up 5 bases and J gave up 4 bases; unmatched junction bases: 8. There are 15 residues in the CDR3. CDR3 protein: CASSKGTSLVETQYF. For the CDR3, the DNA is TGTGCCAGCAGCAAAGGGACTAGCTTAGTAGAGACCCAGTACTTC.

The rearrangement joins TRBV20-1 to TRBJ1-2, with D possibly being TRBD1 (6 bases). Trimming stripped 0 bases from V and 1 base from J, with 15 bases between. CDR1 is DFQATT and CDR2 is SNEGSKA in the germline V gene (reference sequence). The CDR3 is 16 amino acids. CDR3 bases: TGCAGTGCTAGAGATCGAGGGGGAACTTTTAACTATGGCTACACCTTC. It yields the protein CSARDRGGTFNYGYTF.

This chain joins TRBV10-3 and TRBJ2-7; TRBD1 matches 7 bases. CDR1 is ENHRY, CDR2 SYGVKD, per germline. This CDR3 spans 13 amino acids. With V trimmed by 10 bases and J by 3 bases, 9 bases remained unmatched. CDR3: CATGTTGSYEQYF. In DNA, the CDR3 is TGTGCCACCGGCACGACAGGGAGCTACGAGCAGTACTTC.

The CDR3 sequence: CASSLRAAGGRTDTQYF. CDR3 in DNA: TGTGCCAGCAGTTTAAGGGCCGCGGGGGGACGAACAGATACGCAGTATTTT. The chain has TRBV12-3 or TRBV12-4 and TRBJ2-3, with TRBD2 matching over 8 bases. Unmatched junction bases numbered 10, after V lost 2 bases and J lost 3 bases. CDR3 length: 17 residues.

In its sample, this clonotype was seen a few times. The chain combines TRBV6-6 with TRBJ2-5, with D uncertain. Germline CDR1 MNHNY, CDR2 SVGAGI (reference sequence). The CDR3 is 12 amino acids. The V gene lost 1 base and the J gene lost 5 bases, with 5 bases spanning the gap. The CDR3, as DNA: TGTGCCAGCAGTTACTTCCCGGAGACCCAGTACTTC. Protein: CASSYFPETQYF.

The chain couples TRBV10-3 to TRBJ2-2; D is undetermined. This CDR3 has 12 residues. Looked up from germline, CDR1 is ENHRY and CDR2 is SYGVKD. V lost 11 bases to trimming and J lost 1 base, with 8 bases between them. CDR3 sequence: CALQRNTGELFF. In DNA, the CDR3 is TGTGCCCTTCAGCGGAACACCGGGGAGCTGTTTTTT.

At least ten counts were recorded for this clonotype. This chain uses TRBV2 with TRBJ2-7; D ambiguous. The germline V gene has CDR1 SNHLY and CDR2 FYNNEI. Trimming removed 6 bases from V and 2 bases from J, with 11 bases in between. The CDR3 runs 13 residues. In DNA form, the CDR3 reads TGTGCCAGCAGCCGCGGAGCTGCCTACGAGCAGTACTTC. Residues: CASSRGAAYEQYF.

The chain links TRBV7-9 to TRBJ2-3; TRBD1 matches 8 bases. The CDR3 is 15 amino acids. The trim removed 6 bases at V and 5 bases at J, leaving 10 bases unmatched. Germline V CDR1 and CDR2: SEHNR, FQNEAQ (reference sequence). The CDR3 nucleotides are TGTGCCAGCAGTTTCAGGGGGCAAAGGGGAGATACGCAGTATTTT. This encodes CASSFRGQRGDTQYF.

Worth noting for this clonotype: A read error may produce the germline difference seen at one junction end. This chain uses TRBV18 with TRBJ2-4; 7 positions agree with TRBD2. The DNA end is more similar to TRBJ2-7, so the J call may be wrong. The CDR3 is made up of 13 amino acids. Germline V lookup: CDR1 KGHSH, CDR2 LQKENI. The CDR3, as DNA: TGTGCCAGCGCACCAGCGGGGACCTACGAGCAGTACTTC. Translation: CASAPAGTYEQYF.

This sequence joins TRBV3-1 and TRBJ1-1, with 7 bases that match TRBD1. The V and J ends lost 0 bases and 4 bases, in that order; junction bases with no gene match: 5. CDR1 LGHDT and CDR2 YNNKEL come from the germline V gene (reference sequence). The length of the CDR3 is 15 residues. The CDR3 region has the DNA TGTGCCAGCAGCCAAGAAGGGGGCCCGAGCACTGAAGCTTTCTTT. It codes for CASSQEGGPSTEAFF. Full variable domain (rest looked up from reference TRBV3-1 and TRBJ1-1): DTAVSQTPKYLVTQMGNDKSIKCEQNLGHDTMYWYKQDSKKFLKIMFSYNNKELIINETVPNRFSPKSPDKAHLNLHINSLELGDSAVYFCASSQEGGPSTEAFFGQGTRLTVV.

Concerning this clonotype itself: Germline is not matched at one junction end, which may reflect a read error. V and J are TRBV3-1 and TRBJ2-5; no clear D. Germline lookup yields CDR1 LGHDT and CDR2 YNNKEL (reference sequence). This CDR3 is 12 amino acids long. The CDR3 DNA follows: TGTGCCAGCAGCCAGCTCCAAGAGATCCAGTACTTC. Its protein is CASSQLQEIQYF.

V is TRBV29-1 and J is TRBJ2-3, with D possibly matching TRBD1 (6 bases). Deletions cut 7 bases from V and 3 bases from J, with 11 bases between. In germline, CDR1 is SQVTM, CDR2 ANQGSEA. The CDR3 loop spans 12 amino acids. The CDR3: CSAATGTDTQYF. The CDR3 nucleotides read TGCAGCGCAGCAACAGGGACAGATACGCAGTATTTT.

Remarks on this clonotype: This may be a read error: a much more frequent sequence differs by one nucleotide. J is TRBJ1-1 and V is TRBV4-1; D remains ambiguous. Deletions cut 0 bases from V and 2 bases from J, with 7 bases between. CDR1 and CDR2 from the germline V gene are MGHRA and YSYEKL. The CDR3 contains 14 residues. CDR3 loop: CASSQERTNTEAFF. The CDR3 DNA follows: TGCGCCAGCAGCCAAGAACGGACTAACACTGAAGCTTTCTTT.

A single count supports this clonotype. The chain recombines TRBV28 with TRBJ1-5; D remains ambiguous. Deletions cut 11 bases from V and 1 base from J, with 12 bases between. The CDR3 has 13 residues. Germline V gene data show CDR1 as MDHEN and CDR2 as SYDVKM. CDR3 loop: CASQWISNQPQHF. The CDR3 bases are TGTGCCTCCCAATGGATAAGCAATCAGCCCCAGCATTTT.

The genes are TRBV29-1 and TRBJ1-1; no definite D call. Trimming left V 6 bases short and J 0 bases short, with 11 bases between. Germline lookup yields CDR1 SQVTM and CDR2 ANQGSEA. The CDR3 is 13 amino acids. The CDR3 DNA reads as TGCAGCGTGCGGATTGGCATGAACACTGAAGCTTTCTTT. This translates into CSVRIGMNTEAFF. Combining the CDR3 with reference TRBV29-1 and TRBJ1-1 gives the whole variable domain SAVISQKPSRDICQRGTSLTIQCQVDSQVTMMFWYRQQPGQSLTLIATANQGSEATYESGFVIDKFPISRPNLTFSTLTVSNMSPEDSSIYLCSVRIGMNTEAFFGQGTRLTVV.